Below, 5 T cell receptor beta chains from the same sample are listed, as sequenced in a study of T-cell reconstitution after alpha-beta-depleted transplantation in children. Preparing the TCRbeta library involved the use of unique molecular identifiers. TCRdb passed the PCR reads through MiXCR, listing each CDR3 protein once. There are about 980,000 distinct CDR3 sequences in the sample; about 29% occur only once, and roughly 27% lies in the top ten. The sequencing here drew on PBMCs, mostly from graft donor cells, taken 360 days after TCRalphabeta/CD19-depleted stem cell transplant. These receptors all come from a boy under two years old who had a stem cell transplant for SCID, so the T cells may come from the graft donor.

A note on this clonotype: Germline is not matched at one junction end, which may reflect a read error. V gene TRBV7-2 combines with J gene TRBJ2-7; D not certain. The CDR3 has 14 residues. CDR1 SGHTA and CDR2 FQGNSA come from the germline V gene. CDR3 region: CASSLGRVSYEQYF. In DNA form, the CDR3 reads TGCGCCAGCAGCTTGGGCCGGGTCTCCTACGAGCAGTACTTC.

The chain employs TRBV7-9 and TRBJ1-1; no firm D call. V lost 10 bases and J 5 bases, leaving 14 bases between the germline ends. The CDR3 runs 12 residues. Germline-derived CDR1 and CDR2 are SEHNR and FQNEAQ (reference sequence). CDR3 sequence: CATTRSVTEAFF. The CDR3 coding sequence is TGTGCCACCACTAGGAGCGTTACTGAAGCTTTCTTT.

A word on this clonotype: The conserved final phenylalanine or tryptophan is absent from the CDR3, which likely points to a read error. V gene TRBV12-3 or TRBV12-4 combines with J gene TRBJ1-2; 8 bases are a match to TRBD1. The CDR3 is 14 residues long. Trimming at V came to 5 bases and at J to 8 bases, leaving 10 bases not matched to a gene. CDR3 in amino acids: CASSPEDRALGYTS. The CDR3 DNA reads TGTGCCAGCAGTCCGGAGGACAGGGCTCTCGGCTACACCTCC.

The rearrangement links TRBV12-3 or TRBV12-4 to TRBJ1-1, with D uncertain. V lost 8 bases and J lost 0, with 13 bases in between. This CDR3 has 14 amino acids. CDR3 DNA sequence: TGTGCCAGCTCAATGTCACAGTTGAACACTGAAGCTTTCTTT. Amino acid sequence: CASSMSQLNTEAFF.

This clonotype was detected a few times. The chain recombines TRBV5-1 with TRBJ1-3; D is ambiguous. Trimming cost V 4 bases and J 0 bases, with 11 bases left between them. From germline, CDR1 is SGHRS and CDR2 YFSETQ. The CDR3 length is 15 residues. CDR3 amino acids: CASSVGVRSGNTIYF. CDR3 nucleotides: TGCGCCAGCAGCGTTGGCGTCCGCTCTGGAAACACCATATATTTT.